The 32 T cell receptor beta chains in this list originate from one sample, sequenced in a study of cytomegalovirus exposure and HLA in healthy donors. 60 Vbeta and 13 Jbeta primers were used in PCR. Sequencing used immunoSEQ multiplex PCR; TCRdb keeps in-frame clones, though not all of them. The sample holds more than 130,000 clones, 73% seen once. The sequenced sample was PBMCs. These receptors were obtained from a human donor in good health.

The gene calls are TRBV27 and TRBJ2-5, with 7 bases lining up with TRBD2. The trim removed 2 bases at V and 1 base at J, leaving 7 bases unmatched. CDR1 is MNHEY, CDR2 SMNVEV, per germline (reference sequence). The CDR3 contains 16 residues. CDR3 loop: CASSLGLGDLQETQYF. In DNA form, the CDR3 reads TGTGCCAGCAGTTTAGGACTAGGGGACCTCCAAGAGACCCAGTACTTC.

The rearrangement joins TRBV30 to TRBJ1-5, with D perhaps matching TRBD1 (5 bases). Trimming removed 0 bases from V and 3 bases from J, with 9 bases in between. CDR1 is GTSNPN and CDR2 is SVGIG in the germline V gene (reference sequence). This CDR3 has 14 residues. Here the CDR3 reads CAWSVSGINQPQHF. The CDR3 bases are TGTGCCTGGAGTGTTTCAGGGATCAATCAGCCCCAGCATTTT. Together with reference TRBV30 and TRBJ1-5, the CDR3 gives the full variable domain: SQTIHQWPATLVQPVGSPLSLECTVEGTSNPNLYWYRQAAGRGLQLLFYSVGIGQISSEVPQNLSASRPQDRQFILSSKKLLLSDSGFYLCAWSVSGINQPQHFGDGTRLSIL.

The genes are TRBV4-1 and TRBJ2-7; 8 bases line up with TRBD2. J gave up 3 bases and V 3 bases, and 10 bases lay outside the gene matches. Germline V CDR1 and CDR2: MGHRA, YSYEKL. The CDR3 spans 16 residues. CDR3 bases: TGCGCCAGCAGCCAGGTCGTAAATAGCGGGGACTACGAGCAGTACTTC. Protein sequence: CASSQVVNSGDYEQYF.

The chain couples TRBV10-3 to TRBJ2-7; maybe TRBD1 (6 bases). The V gene's germline CDR1 is ENHRY and CDR2 SYGVKD. Deletions cut 9 bases from V and 3 bases from J, with 12 bases between. CDR3 length: 12 residues. The CDR3 is CAIQGQNYEQYF. Here the CDR3 DNA reads TGTGCCATTCAGGGGCAGAACTACGAGCAGTACTTC.

The chain carries TRBV18 and TRBJ2-5; 8 bases are shared with TRBD1. Germline V gives CDR1 KGHSH, CDR2 LQKENI. This CDR3 comprises 14 residues. The V segment lost 2 bases and the J segment 5 bases; nucleotides outside the gene matches: 4. The CDR3 DNA reads as TGTGCCAGCTCACCAACAGGGGGAAGCGAGACCCAGTACTTC. Translation: CASSPTGGSETQYF.

This rearrangement joins TRBV10-3 to TRBJ2-5, with 11 bases lining up with TRBD2. The J call is doubtful: the DNA matches TRBJ2-7 better. From germline, CDR1 is ENHRY and CDR2 SYGVKD. This CDR3 has 16 residues. The CDR3 DNA sequence: TGTGCCATCAGTGATCTAACTAGCGGGAGTTCCTACGAGCAGTACTTC. It codes for CAISDLTSGSSYEQYF.

This clone was seen only once. V usage is TRBV27 and J usage is TRBJ2-1; D is undetermined. The germline V gene has CDR1 MNHEY and CDR2 SMNVEV (reference sequence). Trimming pared 3 bases from V and 0 bases from J, leaving 9 bases between. This CDR3 contains 15 residues. CDR3 protein: CASSLYSRSYNEQFF. The CDR3 coding sequence is TGTGCCAGCAGTTTGTACAGCCGCTCCTACAATGAGCAGTTCTTC.

The rearrangement links TRBV6-6 to TRBJ1-5; 7 bases map to TRBD1. Germline values: CDR1 MNHNY, CDR2 SVGAGI (reference sequence). The CDR3 loop spans 14 amino acids. Unmatched junction bases numbered 6, after V lost 5 bases and J lost 5 bases. The CDR3: CASSDDREDQPQHF. The CDR3 DNA follows: TGTGCCAGCAGTGATGACAGGGAAGATCAGCCCCAGCATTTT.

V usage is TRBV4-1 and J usage is TRBJ1-1, with D hard to call. The V gene lost 0 bases and the J gene lost 6 bases, with 14 bases spanning the gap. CDR1 and CDR2 (germline): MGHRA, YSYEKL. The CDR3 is 15 amino acids. This CDR3 is CASSQDILGGSEAFF. CDR3 sequence (DNA): TGCGCCAGCAGCCAAGATATTCTGGGAGGGTCTGAAGCTTTCTTT.

The chain uses TRBV5-1 and TRBJ2-1; 10 bases fit TRBD1. Germline V CDR1 and CDR2: SGHRS, YFSETQ. V gave up 0 bases and J gave up 8 bases; unmatched junction bases: 2. The length of the CDR3 is 14 residues. CDR3 protein: CASSLGTGGYEQFF. CDR3 DNA: TGCGCCAGCAGCTTGGGGACAGGGGGGTATGAGCAGTTCTTC.

This clone was seen only a few times. The chain has TRBV5-6 and TRBJ2-5, with TRBD2 matching over 7 bases. Germline loops: CDR1 SGHDT, CDR2 YYEEEE. CDR3 length equals 15 residues. The trim removed 2 bases at V and 1 base at J, leaving 5 bases unmatched. This CDR3 is CASSFAGRGQETQYF. In DNA form, the CDR3 reads TGTGCCAGCAGCTTTGCGGGGAGGGGCCAAGAGACCCAGTACTTC.

This rearrangement joins TRBV5-4 to TRBJ2-2; possibly TRBD2 for D (6 bases). V lost 7 bases, J lost 6 bases, and 22 bases lay in between. The CDR3 is 16 residues long. CDR1 and CDR2 (germline): SGHNT, YYREEE (reference sequence). CDR3: CASGEESGVFSGELFF. CDR3 in DNA: TGTGCCAGCGGGGAGGAGAGCGGAGTATTCTCCGGGGAGCTGTTTTTT.

This clone was observed once. The CDR3 loop is CASLSRETQYF. The DNA of the CDR3 is TGTGCCAGCTTGTCGAGGGAGACCCAGTACTTC. The J gene is TRBJ2-5, the V gene TRBV2; D unclear. Germline V gives CDR1 SNHLY, CDR2 FYNNEI. The CDR3 extends over 11 amino acids. V was pared by 8 bases and J by 5 bases, with 9 bases between.

The chain couples TRBV7-3 to TRBJ2-3; 10 bases match TRBD2. CDR1 is SGHTA, CDR2 FQGTGA, per germline. The CDR3 consists of 17 residues. With V trimmed by 2 bases and J by 1 base, 6 bases remained unmatched. The CDR3 protein is CASSLASLAGGTDTQYF. As DNA, the CDR3 is TGTGCCAGCAGCTTAGCGTCCCTAGCGGGAGGCACAGATACGCAGTATTTT.

The V gene is TRBV10-2, the J gene TRBJ1-2; 9 nucleotides match TRBD1. The length of the CDR3 is 13 residues. Trimming removed 8 bases from V and 4 bases from J; junction bases left unmatched: 5. The V gene's germline CDR1 is WSHSY and CDR2 SAAADI. The CDR3 loop reads CASWDRESYGYTF. Here the CDR3 DNA reads TGCGCCAGCTGGGACAGGGAGAGCTATGGCTACACCTTC.

This chain joins TRBV11-2 and TRBJ1-2; maybe TRBD1 (5 bases). The CDR3 consists of 13 residues. V was pared by 3 bases and J by 8 bases, with 13 bases between. Germline V CDR1 and CDR2: SGHAT, FQNNGV. The CDR3 nucleotides read TGTGCCAGCAGCTTGCCAGGGATGGGAGGCTACACCTTC. Translation gives CASSLPGMGGYTF.

This clone has more than one count but fewer than ten. This chain uses TRBV5-1 with TRBJ2-5; D unresolved. Germline V CDR1 and CDR2: SGHRS, YFSETQ. The CDR3 has 12 residues. V lost 4 bases and J lost 5, with 9 bases in between. The CDR3 DNA follows: TGCGCCAGCAGCGATAGCTGGGAGACCCAGTACTTC. It translates to CASSDSWETQYF.

As concerns this clone: This sample also contains other DNA sequences that code for the same CDR3. This rearrangement joins TRBV4-1 to TRBJ2-7; 10 bases line up with TRBD1. Germline trimming cut 1 base from V and 2 bases from J; bases unmatched to any gene: 2. Germline CDR1 is MGHRA and CDR2 is YSYEKL. The CDR3 has 15 residues. The CDR3 spells CASSQGQGATYEQYF. Here the CDR3 DNA reads TGCGCCAGCAGCCAAGGACAGGGGGCCACCTACGAGCAGTACTTC.

J is TRBJ1-1 and V is TRBV5-1; 7 positions match TRBD1. This CDR3 is built from 13 residues. Losses at the gene ends were 3 bases for V and 4 bases for J; bases not matched to a gene: 3. The V gene's germline CDR1 is SGHRS and CDR2 YFSETQ. DNA of the CDR3: TGCGCCAGCAGCTCTGGACAGGCCACTGAAGCTTTCTTT. This encodes CASSSGQATEAFF. Filled out from reference TRBV5-1 and TRBJ1-1, the complete variable domain reads KAGVTQTPRYLIKTRGQQVTLSCSPISGHRSVSWYQQTPGQGLQFLFEYFSETQRNKGNFPGRFSGRQFSNSRSEMNVSTLELGDSALYLCASSSGQATEAFFGQGTRLTVV.

The chain carries TRBV28 and TRBJ2-3, with 7 bases fitting TRBD1. V was clipped by 5 bases and J by 3 bases; unmatched bases: 5. Germline V CDR1 and CDR2: MDHEN, SYDVKM. This CDR3 has 14 amino acids. CDR3 loop: CASSRQGETDTQYF. DNA of the CDR3: TGTGCCAGCAGTAGACAGGGAGAAACAGATACGCAGTATTTT.

This chain uses TRBV9 with TRBJ2-5, with a tentative D call TRBD1 (6 bases). CDR1 is SGDLS and CDR2 is YYNGEE in the germline V gene. V was pared by 3 bases and J by 5 bases, with 11 bases between. This CDR3 region has 13 residues. This chain's CDR3 is CASSEQGGETQYF. The DNA of the CDR3 is TGTGCCAGCAGCGAACAGGGTGGTGAGACCCAGTACTTC. The variable domain in full, completed from reference TRBV9 and TRBJ2-5, reads DSGVTQTPKHLITATGQRVTLRCSPRSGDLSVYWYQQSLDQGLQFLIQYYNGEERAKGNILERFSAQQFPDLHSELNLSSLELGDSALYFCASSEQGGETQYFGPGTRLLVL.

J is TRBJ2-3 and V is TRBV25-1; D remains unclear. The V gene's germline CDR1 is MGHDK and CDR2 SYGVNS. With 8 bases removed from V and 0 bases from J, the gap between germline ends came to 15 bases. This CDR3 contains 15 residues. The CDR3 region is CASGYREASTDTQYF. CDR3 bases: TGTGCCAGCGGATACCGTGAGGCTAGCACAGATACGCAGTATTTT. Variable domain in full (rest from reference TRBV25-1 and TRBJ2-3): EADIYQTPRYLVIGTGKKITLECSQTMGHDKMYWYQQDPGMELHLIHYSYGVNSTEKGDLSSESTVSRIRTEHFPLTLESARPSHTSQYLCASGYREASTDTQYFGPGTRLTVL.

The rearrangement joins TRBV6-1 to TRBJ1-2; 8 bases fit TRBD1. The germline V gene has CDR1 MNHNS and CDR2 SASEGT. The CDR3 extends over 13 amino acids. V lost 6 bases and J lost 7; bases outside the gene matches: 7. CDR3 in amino acids: CASRGQGLSGYTF. DNA for the CDR3: TGTGCCAGCAGAGGACAGGGCCTCTCTGGCTACACCTTC.

This clone ranks as medium-sized. The chain is built from TRBV6-5 and TRBJ2-3; 7 bases align to TRBD2. The J segment lost 3 bases and the V segment lost 6 bases, leaving 6 bases of the junction unmatched. The CDR3 is made up of 14 amino acids. Germline V gene sequence: CDR1 MNHEY, CDR2 SVGAGI. CDR3 in amino acids: CASSGGGYTDTQYF. CDR3 nucleotide sequence: TGTGCCAGCAGCGGCGGGGGTTATACAGATACGCAGTATTTT.

The rearrangement joins TRBV6-1 to TRBJ1-1, with D hard to call. The length of the CDR3 is 15 residues. CDR1 and CDR2 (germline): MNHNS, SASEGT. Trimming left V 6 bases short and J 0 bases short, with 14 bases between. CDR3 in DNA: TGTGCCAGCAGGCCTCAGAGGCACTTGAACACTGAAGCTTTCTTT. Amino acids: CASRPQRHLNTEAFF.

This chain joins TRBV10-2 and TRBJ2-5, with a tentative D call TRBD1 (7 bases). CDR1 and CDR2 (germline): WSHSY, SAAADI. The CDR3 contains 14 residues. Trimming removed 4 bases from V and 5 bases from J, with 14 bases in between. CDR3 amino acids: CASSVQGGRETQYF. For the CDR3, the DNA is TGCGCCAGCAGTGTCCAGGGGGGTCGGGAGACCCAGTACTTC.

The rearrangement links TRBV4-1 to TRBJ2-3; 9 nucleotides match TRBD2. Trimming at V came to 6 bases and at J to 4 bases, leaving 5 bases not matched to a gene. Germline values: CDR1 MGHRA, CDR2 YSYEKL. CDR3 length: 14 amino acids. In DNA form, the CDR3 reads TGCGCCAGCAGTAGCGGGAGTGGTGCAGATACGCAGTATTTT. Encoded protein: CASSSGSGADTQYF.

This clone was seen more than once but under ten times. The chain recombines TRBV6-1 with TRBJ2-5; the D gene is possibly TRBD2 (5 bases). V was clipped by 4 bases and J by 0 bases, with 9 bases between them. Per germline, CDR1 MNHNS and CDR2 SASEGT. The CDR3 runs to 14 residues. The CDR3 loop is CASSAVAYQETQYF. The CDR3 nucleotides are TGTGCCAGCAGTGCTGTAGCGTACCAAGAGACCCAGTACTTC.

This clone was seen only a few times. The chain recombines TRBV5-1 with TRBJ2-5; TRBD1 is a possible D gene (6 bases). The CDR3 is 15 residues long. V was cut by 4 bases and J by 2 bases, with 15 bases left in between. Germline loops: CDR1 SGHRS, CDR2 YFSETQ. CDR3 sequence reads: CASSGLGQGQETQYF. The CDR3 DNA sequence: TGCGCCAGCAGCGGACTTGGGCAGGGGCAAGAGACCCAGTACTTC.

The rearrangement links TRBV6-5 to TRBJ1-3; D may be TRBD1 (5 bases). The germline gives CDR1 MNHEY, CDR2 SVGAGI. V shed 2 bases and J shed 8 bases, with 13 bases lying between them. There are 14 residues in the CDR3. The CDR3 DNA sequence: TGTGCCAGCAGTTACGTGGGGGAGGGTGACACCATATATTTT. Amino acids: CASSYVGEGDTIYF.

This chain links TRBV23-1 with TRBJ1-4; D gene unclear. TRBV23-1 is placed among ORFs of uncertain function. Deletions cut 4 bases from V and 8 bases from J, with 26 bases between. This CDR3 has 18 amino acids. The CDR3 spells CASSPSKYFSPCPEKLFF. The DNA of the CDR3 is TGCGCCAGCAGTCCCTCAAAATACTTTTCTCCATGCCCCGAAAAACTGTTTTTT.

This clone has only a few counts. The rearrangement joins TRBV11-3 to TRBJ1-1; D uncertain. Trimming pared 0 bases from V and 6 bases from J, leaving 14 bases between. CDR3 size: 15 residues. Germline assignment: CDR1 SGHNT and CDR2 YENEEA. The CDR3, as DNA: TGTGCCAGCAGCTTAGAACTGGGGAGGTTGTCTGAAGCTTTCTTT. It translates to CASSLELGRLSEAFF. Full variable domain (outside the CDR3, taken from reference TRBV11-3 and TRBJ1-1): EAGVVQSPRYKIIEKKQPVAFWCNPISGHNTLYWYLQNLGQGPELLIRYENEEAVDDSQLPKDRFSAERLKGVDSTLKIQPAELGDSAVYLCASSLELGRLSEAFFGQGTRLTVV.